These 8 T cell receptor beta chains share one sample of origin, sequenced in a study of shared clonotypes between healthy human individuals. Only in-frame clones appear in the TCRdb table, and some are missing; sequencing was by immunoSEQ multiplex PCR. Here the sample spans 800,000 to 1,200,000 clones, 70% to 80% being singletons. Material: memory CD4+ T cells from PBMCs. Subset: CD45RA-negative fraction. The receptors were gathered from a man between 18 and 29 years old in good health. Some clones in this sample may be carry-over from other donors' samples.

This clone appeared once. The chain recombines TRBV19 with TRBJ1-1; D might be TRBD1 (5 bases). The CDR3 sequence is 14 residues long. V lost 6 bases and J 3 bases, leaving 14 bases between the germline ends. The germline CDR1 and CDR2 sequences are LNHDA and SQIVND (reference sequence). The CDR3 here is CASRPSPGDTEAFF. CDR3 in DNA: TGTGCCAGTAGACCATCTCCGGGGGACACTGAAGCTTTCTTT.

The chain employs TRBV13 and TRBJ1-2, with TRBD1 matching over 9 bases. With V trimmed by 4 bases and J by 5 bases, 11 bases remained unmatched. The CDR3 consists of 16 residues. The germline gives CDR1 PRHDT, CDR2 FYEKMQ (reference sequence). The CDR3 DNA reads TGTGCCAGCAGCTCGGAACCCGGACAGGGGAGGTATGGCTACACCTTC. Its translation: CASSSEPGQGRYGYTF. The full variable domain, in which reference TRBV13 and TRBJ1-2 provide the parts outside the CDR3, is AAGVIQSPRHLIKEKRETATLKCYPIPRHDTVYWYQQGPGQDPQFLISFYEKMQSDKGSIPDRFSAQQFSDYHSELNMSSLELGDSALYFCASSSEPGQGRYGYTFGSGTRLTVV.

This clone was seen more than once but under ten times. V usage is TRBV9 and J usage is TRBJ2-5; no clear D. The CDR3 is 14 amino acids. V was cut by 2 bases and J by 4 bases, with 12 bases left in between. Germline-derived CDR1 and CDR2 are SGDLS and YYNGEE. CDR3 coding DNA: TGTGCCAGCAGCGTCGGTGGGTCTACAGAGACCCAGTACTTC. It is translated as CASSVGGSTETQYF.

In the case of this clone: Its ends do not fully match the called genes, so a read error is possible. The chain uses TRBV5-6 and TRBJ1-5; D is perhaps TRBD1 (6 bases). Germline CDR1 and CDR2: SGHDT and YYEEEE. The CDR3 runs to 16 residues. In DNA, the CDR3 is TGTGCCCGCAGCTGGGGGGGGGCCGCTAGCAATCAGCCCCAGCATTTT. It specifies CARSWGGAASNQPQHF.

In DNA, the CDR3 is TGCGCCAGCAGCTTTTCAGGGGGCGCAGGCGGCGGCGCTTACAATGAGCAGTTCTTC. Encoded protein: CASSFSGGAGGGAYNEQFF. This chain connects TRBV5-1 to TRBJ2-1; TRBD1 matches 8 bases. The V gene end was trimmed by 2 bases and the J gene end by 4 bases; junction bases not matched to a gene: 17. In germline, CDR1 is SGHRS, CDR2 YFSETQ. CDR3 length: 19 residues. Full variable domain (remainder filled in from reference TRBV5-1 and TRBJ2-1): KAGVTQTPRYLIKTRGQQVTLSCSPISGHRSVSWYQQTPGQGLQFLFEYFSETQRNKGNFPGRFSGRQFSNSRSEMNVSTLELGDSALYLCASSFSGGAGGGAYNEQFFGPGTRLTVL.

The gene calls are TRBV5-8 and TRBJ2-5; 14 nucleotides align to TRBD2. The V gene end was trimmed by 2 bases and the J gene end by 3 bases; junction bases not matched to a gene: 3. The CDR3 runs to 16 residues. Germline V lookup: CDR1 SGHTS, CDR2 YDEGEE. The CDR3 region is CASSFGTSGSKETQYF. CDR3 DNA sequence: TGTGCCAGCAGCTTCGGGACTAGCGGGAGTAAAGAGACCCAGTACTTC.

The rearrangement uses TRBV30 and TRBJ1-2, with 12 bases identical to TRBD1. J lost 7 bases, V lost 1 base, and 4 bases had no gene match. Germline assignment: CDR1 GTSNPN and CDR2 SVGIG (reference sequence). This CDR3 is built from 14 residues. This CDR3 reads CAWSGDRGQGGYTF. CDR3 bases: TGTGCCTGGAGTGGGGACAGGGGGCAAGGTGGCTACACCTTC.

The genes are TRBV27 and TRBJ2-5; D is unclear. V was cut by 7 bases and J by 5 bases, with 14 bases left in between. Germline V CDR1 and CDR2: MNHEY, SMNVEV (reference sequence). CDR3 length: 13 amino acids. The CDR3 sequence: CASTPLGSETQYF. CDR3 DNA: TGTGCCAGCACCCCTTTAGGAAGTGAGACCCAGTACTTC.